The entry that follows covers one T cell receptor (beta chain) sequence. The authors' processing: Amplifying reference gene primers gave estimates of nucleated cell counts. Clones were read by immunoSEQ multiplex PCR, and TCRdb kept only the in-frame ones, dropping some. Clone size and V and J calls were adopted from that table, with D and trimming inferred from the DNA. Seen here are around 280,000 clones, approximately 86% observed once, and the top ten hold approximately 2%. The data were taken from a study of blood T cell repertoires in COVID-19. Study as a whole: Whether acute or convalescent, the COVID-19 samples came from the United States, Italy and Spain. Sources were T cells, B-cell-depleted T cells, or PBMCs; the material itself was cDNA or gDNA.

V lost 1 base and J 9 bases, leaving 7 bases between the germline ends. CDR1 and CDR2 from the germline V gene are SGHNT and YENEEA. The CDR3 runs to 12 residues. The TCR sequence derives from a woman aged 25 to 39 who had recovered from COVID-19. The rearrangement joins TRBV11-3 to TRBJ2-1; no reliable D call. Specimen: peripheral blood. Here the CDR3 DNA reads TGTGCCAGCAGCTTAGGAGAGTCTGAGCAGTTCTTC. Encoded protein: CASSLGESEQFF.